The 26 T cell receptor beta chains in this list originate from one sample, sequenced in a study of metastatic and nonmetastatic thyroid tumors. Thyroid surgery was preceded by no treatment in any patient. Via MiXCR, TCRdb re-called the PCR reads. The table includes about 24,000 clones, about 26% detected once. The sample was blood. Source of these receptors: a male donor with papillary thyroid cancer or a benign thyroid nodule (not recorded which). Some clones in this sample may be carry-over from other donors' samples.

Many counts were recorded for this clone. The chain couples TRBV5-1 to TRBJ2-1; TRBD2 aligns across 8 bases. Germline V gives CDR1 SGHRS, CDR2 YFSETQ. Trimming took 7 bases from V and 0 from J; bases not matched to a gene: 9. The CDR3 runs 16 residues. The chain's CDR3 is CASLAGGTGSYNEQFF. CDR3 in DNA: TGCGCCAGCCTAGCGGGTGGGACCGGCTCCTACAATGAGCAGTTCTTC.

This clone was counted a few times. A single base separates this from a much larger clone, so it may be a read error. Other DNA sequences in this sample translate to the same CDR3. The CDR3 sequence: CAWSPGQEETQYF. DNA for the CDR3: TGTGCCTGGAGCCCTGGACAGGAAGAGACCCAGTACTTC. The V call is TRBV30, the J call TRBJ2-5; the match to TRBD1 covers 7 bases. Germline V gene lookup returns CDR1 GTSNPN and CDR2 SVGIG (reference sequence). The length of the CDR3 is 13 residues. The junction had 4 bases not matched to a gene; V was cut back by 3 bases and J by 3 bases.

The chain links TRBV20-1 to TRBJ2-3, with TRBD2 as a possible D gene (7 bases). The CDR3 has 13 residues. The V gene's germline CDR1 is DFQATT and CDR2 SNEGSKA (reference sequence). The V end was cut by 4 bases, the J end by 9 bases, with 17 bases between. CDR3 sequence: CSAIRGAGKTQYF. The CDR3 region has the DNA TGCAGTGCTATCCGGGGGGCGGGGAAAACGCAGTATTTT.

This clone was found many times. V is TRBV19 and J is TRBJ1-4; TRBD1 matches 7 bases. V gave up 6 bases and J gave up 6 bases; unmatched junction bases: 7. This CDR3 region has 14 residues. CDR1 and CDR2 from the germline V gene are LNHDA and SQIVND (reference sequence). The CDR3 reads CASRRQGSDEKLFF. In DNA, the CDR3 is TGTGCCAGTAGACGACAGGGTTCGGATGAAAAACTGTTTTTT.

About this clone itself: A junction boundary mismatches the germline segment, possibly from a read error. The chain couples TRBV5-4 to TRBJ1-1; perhaps TRBD1 as D (6 bases). Germline V gene lookup returns CDR1 SGHNT and CDR2 YYREEE (reference sequence). CDR3 length: 16 residues. Written as DNA, the CDR3 is TGTGCCAGCAGCTTAGGCAGGGGTAGCGGGAACACTGAAGCCTTCTTT. Residues: CASSLGRGSGNTEAFF. Filled out from reference TRBV5-4 and TRBJ1-1, the complete variable domain reads ETGVTQSPTHLIKTRGQQVTLRCSSQSGHNTVSWYQQALGQGPQFIFQYYREEENGRGNFPPRFSGLQFPNYSSELNVNALELDDSALYLCASSLGRGSGNTEAFFGQGTRLTVV.

This clone is medium-sized in the sample. The genes are TRBV6-5 and TRBJ2-1, with 7 nucleotides matching TRBD2. The CDR3 runs 17 residues. V dropped 0 bases and J dropped 3; count of bases not matched to a gene: 8. From germline, CDR1 is MNHEY and CDR2 SVGAGI. DNA for the CDR3: TGTGCCAGCAGTTACTCGCAACCCGGGGGGATCTACAATGAGCAGTTCTTC. It translates to CASSYSQPGGIYNEQFF.

This clone was observed many times. The V call is TRBV19, the J call TRBJ2-1; 7 positions match TRBD2. Looked up from germline, CDR1 is LNHDA and CDR2 is SQIVND (reference sequence). V was clipped by 4 bases and J by 3 bases; unmatched bases: 12. This CDR3 region has 17 residues. The CDR3 sequence: CASSSGGWDADYNEQFF. CDR3 bases: TGTGCCAGTAGTAGCGGGGGTTGGGACGCGGACTACAATGAGCAGTTCTTC.

Points on this clone: The junction departs from the called germline gene at one end, perhaps through a read error. The gene calls are TRBV5-1 and TRBJ2-3; the D gene is possibly TRBD2 (6 bases). The CDR3 extends over 16 amino acids. Germline V CDR1 and CDR2: SGHRS, YFSETQ. The CDR3 nucleotides read TGCCCCAGCAGCTTTGCCTGGGACGGGAGCTCTGATACGCAGTATTTT. It is translated as CPSSFAWDGSSDTQYF.

V gene TRBV15 combines with J gene TRBJ2-2; 12 positions match TRBD2. V shed 2 bases and J 6 bases; nucleotides not matched to a gene: 13. The CDR3 sequence is 19 residues long. Per the germline V gene, CDR1 is LNHNV and CDR2 is YYDKDF (reference sequence). The CDR3 region has the DNA TGTGCCACCAGCAGACTTCTTCAAACTAGCGGGGGGCACTCCGGGGAGCTGTTTTTT. Translating it yields CATSRLLQTSGGHSGELFF.

This clone was observed at least ten times. This chain uses TRBV9 with TRBJ2-1; the match to TRBD2 covers 8 bases. CDR1 is SGDLS and CDR2 is YYNGEE in the germline V gene. The CDR3 extends over 12 amino acids. Unmatched junction bases numbered 4, after V lost 4 bases and J lost 10 bases. The CDR3 is CASSTREGEQFF. The CDR3 DNA follows: TGTGCCAGCAGCACCCGGGAGGGGGAGCAGTTCTTC.

A few counts support this clone. The rearrangement joins TRBV6-4 to TRBJ2-2; D unresolved. The ends were cut back, 8 bases at V and 1 base at J, with 11 bases in the middle. CDR3 length: 14 residues. Germline V gene data show CDR1 as MRHNA and CDR2 as SNTAGT. The DNA for the CDR3 is TGTGCCAGCTCCCCCCTGGTGAACACCGGGGAGCTGTTTTTT. It codes for CASSPLVNTGELFF.

The J gene is TRBJ2-7, the V gene TRBV18, with D possibly TRBD1 on 6 matching bases. V was pared by 5 bases and J by 3 bases, with 20 bases between. Germline V gene sequence: CDR1 KGHSH, CDR2 LQKENI. This CDR3 comprises 16 residues. The chain's CDR3 is CASSSTYTGTDYEQYF. The CDR3 DNA follows: TGTGCCAGCTCATCCACGTATACAGGGACGGACTACGAGCAGTACTTC.

Note on this clone: At one boundary the junction diverges from the germline segment, which might be a read error. The same CDR3 is also encoded by other DNA sequences in this sample. The chain links TRBV12-5 to TRBJ2-2; D may be TRBD2 (5 bases). CDR3 length: 14 amino acids. Germline CDR1 and CDR2: LGHNT and FRNRAP. CDR3 DNA sequence: TGTGCTAGTGGACCTACGGCTGGAACCGGGGAGCTGTTTTTC. This sequence encodes CASGPTAGTGELFF.

In its sample, this clone was seen many times. The V and J genes are TRBV11-2 and TRBJ1-1, with 7 bases identical to TRBD1. V lost 5 bases and J lost 0; bases outside the gene matches: 6. The length of the CDR3 is 15 residues. From germline, CDR1 is SGHAT and CDR2 FQNNGV. The CDR3: CASSRRQGLNTEAFF. In DNA, the CDR3 is TGTGCCAGCAGCCGCCGACAGGGACTGAACACTGAAGCTTTCTTT.

By share, this clone ranks as medium-sized. The chain combines TRBV28 with TRBJ2-1, with 14 bases that match TRBD2. The germline gives CDR1 MDHEN, CDR2 SYDVKM. The V segment lost 5 bases and the J segment 1 base; nucleotides outside the gene matches: 10. The CDR3 spans 19 residues. The CDR3 DNA follows: TGTGCCAGCAGTCCCCAACGGACTAGCGGGAGGAGGTCCTACAATGAGCAGTTCTTC. Translated: CASSPQRTSGRRSYNEQFF.

This clone has at least ten counts. V usage is TRBV6-1 and J usage is TRBJ1-1; D not resolved. Trimming shortened V by 6 bases and J by 1 base, and 9 bases separated the two germline ends. CDR3 length equals 13 residues. The germline gives CDR1 MNHNS, CDR2 SASEGT. Here the CDR3 reads CASSYIENTEAFF. The DNA for the CDR3 is TGTGCCAGCAGCTACATTGAGAACACTGAAGCTTTCTTT.

Comments on this clone: This likely comes from a read error, as the CDR3 has no conserved phenylalanine or tryptophan at its end. The chain links TRBV4-3 to TRBJ2-7; D is perhaps TRBD2 (6 bases). CDR1 LGHNA and CDR2 YSLEER come from the germline V gene. This CDR3 comprises 14 residues. Trimming pared 4 bases from V and 10 bases from J, leaving 20 bases between. The CDR3 DNA follows: TGCGCCAGCAGCCTAACGGGACTCCCCGCCGATCAGTACCTC. It encodes CASSLTGLPADQYL.

The sample holds many counts of this clone. The chain joins TRBV3-1 to TRBJ2-4, with no clear D. V was pared by 4 bases and J by 0 bases, with 10 bases between. Germline values: CDR1 LGHDT, CDR2 YNNKEL (reference sequence). The CDR3 runs 15 residues. CDR3 protein: CASSRTDGAKNIQYF. CDR3 bases: TGTGCCAGCAGCCGGACGGACGGAGCCAAAAACATTCAGTACTTC.

This clone was seen more than once but under ten times. One end of the junction does not line up with germline, which may come from a read error. The V gene is TRBV11-2, the J gene TRBJ1-4; tentative D call: TRBD1 (5 bases). This CDR3 has 14 residues. From germline, CDR1 is SGHAT and CDR2 FQNNGV. The CDR3 loop reads CASNLGATSEKLLF. DNA of the CDR3: TGTGCCAGCAACTTAGGGGCTACGAGTGAAAAACTGCTTTTT.

A note on this clone: The junction shows a germline mismatch at one end, possibly a read error. V is TRBV6-5 and J is TRBJ1-6; a possible D gene is TRBD1 (6 bases). This CDR3 contains 16 residues. Germline-derived CDR1 and CDR2 are MNHEY and SVGAGI. This CDR3 is CARSYYSGAMDSPLHF. CDR3 nucleotide sequence: TGTGCCAGGAGTTACTACTCAGGGGCAATGGATTCACCCCTCCACTTT.

This clone was seen repeatedly, ten times or more. The genes are TRBV5-1 and TRBJ1-1; D is unresolved. Trimming stripped 2 bases from V and 4 bases from J, with 12 bases between. The germline V gene has CDR1 SGHRS and CDR2 YFSETQ. This CDR3 is 14 amino acids long. CDR3 sequence (DNA): TGCGCCAGCAGCTTTGAGGAGGCAGGCACTGAAGCTTTCTTT. This codes for CASSFEEAGTEAFF.

The chain joins TRBV5-1 to TRBJ2-1; D tentatively reads TRBD1 or TRBD2 (5 bases each). The CDR3 loop spans 15 amino acids. CDR1 SGHRS and CDR2 YFSETQ come from the germline V gene. Trimming cost V 5 bases and J 8 bases, with 20 bases left between them. CDR3 residues: CASSDLYGASDEQFF. For the CDR3, the DNA is TGCGCCAGCAGTGACCTCTACGGGGCAAGCGATGAGCAGTTCTTC.

In its sample, this clone was seen once. CDR3 sequence: CASSLGRTGRIGYTF. The CDR3 DNA reads as TGTGCCAGCAGCTTAGGTAGGACAGGGCGGATTGGCTACACCTTC. The chain is built from TRBV7-2 and TRBJ1-2; 8 bases line up with TRBD1. The germline V gene has CDR1 SGHTA and CDR2 FQGNSA. The junction had 8 bases not matched to a gene; V was cut back by 1 base and J by 7 bases. This CDR3 spans 15 amino acids.

This clone was seen a handful of times. The chain has TRBV6-1 and TRBJ2-5; D may be TRBD2 (5 bases). The CDR3 runs 13 residues. Germline V gives CDR1 MNHNS, CDR2 SASEGT. V shed 5 bases and J shed 7 bases, with 14 bases lying between them. The CDR3 spells CASSPVARGTQYF. In DNA, the CDR3 is TGTGCCAGCAGTCCGGTAGCTCGGGGGACCCAGTACTTC.

As for this clone: Germline and junction disagree at one end, which may indicate a read error. The J gene is TRBJ2-7, the V gene TRBV28; 10 bases match TRBD2. This CDR3 has 16 residues. Germline V CDR1 and CDR2: MDHEN, SYDVKM. The CDR3 sequence is CASSLVGSGRSHEHEF. The DNA for the CDR3 is TGTGCCAGCAGTTTAGTGGGTAGCGGGAGGTCCCACGAGCATGAGTTC.

The table lists this clone with a few counts. The chain links TRBV24-1 to TRBJ2-5; D not resolved. This CDR3 has 14 amino acids. V gave up 3 bases and J gave up 4 bases, with 11 bases separating them. CDR1 and CDR2 (germline): KGHDR, SFDVKD. This CDR3 is CATSDPSRSETQYF. CDR3 DNA: TGTGCCACCAGTGATCCCTCTAGATCAGAGACCCAGTACTTC.